These T cell receptor beta chains were read from a single sample in a study of blood T cell repertoires in COVID-19. Clones were sequenced by immunoSEQ multiplex PCR, and TCRdb holds only the in-frame ones, with some missing. The profile shows 190,000 or so clones, around 79% of them singletons. The sample taken for sequencing was peripheral blood. Receptor source: a man aged 50 to 59 who had recovered from COVID-19. The CDR3 runs from the conserved cysteine through the conserved F or W. The order of the fields is J gene, clone size, D gene, V gene, CDR3 protein, CDR3 DNA. D genes are given only for firm matches. Rows may omit the clone size; those that give it use once, few, many or a size class.

TRBJ2-1 . TRBD2 TRBV3-1/TRBV3-2 CASSQRSSGSSSGDEQFF TGTGCCAGCAGCCAACGAAGTAGCGGGAGTAGTTCGGGCGATGAGCAGTTCTTC
TRBJ2-1 . TRBD1 TRBV5-1 CASSLQTGGNEQFF TGCGCCAGCAGCTTGCAGACAGGGGGCAATGAGCAGTTCTTC
TRBJ1-5 . . TRBV18 CASSLDAPSGQPQHF TGTGCCAGCTCTCTAGATGCCCCCTCCGGTCAGCCCCAGCATTTT
TRBJ2-3 . . TRBV27 CASSLQRSTDTQYF TGTGCCAGCAGTTTACAGCGGAGCACAGATACGCAGTATTTT
TRBJ2-1 few . TRBV7-9 CASSSTGRGGVHNEQFF TGTGCCAGCAGCTCCACGGGCCGCGGCGGGGTCCACAATGAGCAGTTCTTC
TRBJ2-7 . TRBD2 TRBV10-2 CASSKLAGGVYEQYF TGCGCCAGCAGCAAATTAGCGGGAGGGGTCTACGAGCAGTACTTC
TRBJ2-7 . . TRBV23-1 CASSQWQTTRVDEQYF TGCGCCAGCAGTCAATGGCAAACTACGAGGGTCGACGAGCAGTACTTC
TRBJ1-2 few TRBD1 TRBV2 CASSEDWTGGEGGYTF TGTGCCAGCAGTGAAGACTGGACAGGGGGCGAGGGTGGCTACACCTTC
TRBJ1-5 . . TRBV27 CASSLVSGLGSNQPQHF TGTGCCAGCAGTTTAGTGTCGGGGTTAGGGAGCAATCAGCCCCAGCATTTT
TRBJ2-1 . . TRBV11-2 CASSNHGLANEQFF TGTGCCAGCAGCAACCATGGGCTAGCCAATGAGCAGTTCTTC
TRBJ2-3 . TRBD2 TRBV28 CASSSRLAGGRTTDTQYF TGTGCCAGCAGTTCCCGACTAGCGGGAGGGAGAACCACAGATACGCAGTATTTT
TRBJ1-1 once . TRBV7-9 CASSWGTSNTEAFF TGTGCCAGCAGCTGGGGGACATCCAACACTGAAGCTTTCTTT
TRBJ1-1 . TRBD1 TRBV5-6 CASSSTGGFPEAFF TGTGCCAGCAGCTCGACAGGGGGCTTTCCTGAAGCTTTCTTT
TRBJ2-7 . . TRBV3-1/TRBV3-2 CASSHLGGEYEQYF TGTGCCAGCAGCCATTTGGGCGGGGAGTACGAGCAGTACTTC
TRBJ2-5 . . TRBV2 CASRASGGSETQYF TGTGCCAGCAGAGCTTCGGGGGGCTCGGAGACCCAGTACTTC
TRBJ2-3 few . TRBV19 CASSFPSGTDTQYF TGTGCCAGTAGCTTCCCTAGCGGCACAGATACGCAGTATTTT
TRBJ2-5 few . TRBV18 CASSPPGAETQYF TGTGCCAGCTCACCACCGGGGGCAGAGACCCAGTACTTC
TRBJ1-5 few . TRBV20-1 CSASAGPQPQHF TGCAGTGCTAGTGCAGGTCCTCAGCCCCAGCATTTT
TRBJ1-6 . . TRBV6-5 CASSYSRREGSPLHF TGTGCCAGCAGTTACAGCCGCCGGGAAGGGTCACCCCTCCACTTT
TRBJ1-1 . . TRBV7-2 CASSLHTRNTEAFF TGTGCCAGCAGCCTGCACACACGGAACACTGAAGCTTTCTTT
TRBJ2-5 . TRBD2 TRBV28 CASSPWASGYQETQYF TGTGCCAGCAGCCCTTGGGCTAGCGGGTACCAAGAGACCCAGTACTTC
TRBJ1-5 . TRBD1 TRBV15 CATSRLQGAKPQHF TGTGCCACCAGCAGACTGCAGGGGGCGAAGCCCCAGCATTTT
TRBJ2-1 . TRBD2 TRBV5-4 CASSSLFQRGNNEQFF TGTGCCAGCAGCTCCTTGTTCCAGCGGGGAAACAATGAGCAGTTCTTC
TRBJ1-2 . . TRBV7-8 CASSRDSGGGYGYTF TGTGCCAGCAGCCGAGACTCAGGAGGTGGTTATGGCTACACCTTC
TRBJ2-2 few . TRBV7-3 CASSPDRDTGELFF TGTGCCAGCAGCCCTGACAGAGACACCGGGGAGCTGTTTTTT
TRBJ1-4 few . TRBV28 CASRPDSNEKLFF TGTGCCAGCAGACCAGACAGTAATGAAAAACTGTTTTTT
TRBJ2-1 . TRBD2 TRBV6-5 CASSYRLAGPYNEQFF TGTGCCAGCAGTTACAGACTAGCGGGGCCCTACAATGAGCAGTTCTTC
TRBJ1-5 few . TRBV29-1 CSVIGQSNQPQHF TGCAGCGTCATAGGACAGAGCAATCAGCCCCAGCATTTT
TRBJ2-1 . TRBD1 TRBV6-5 CASSNRGDEQFF TGTGCCAGCAGTAACAGGGGCGATGAGCAGTTCTTC
TRBJ2-2 . . TRBV18 CASSLDRDTGELFF TGTGCCAGCTCTCTGGACAGAGACACCGGGGAGCTGTTTTTT
TRBJ1-1 once . TRBV15 CATRARQSTEAFF TGTGCCACCAGGGCCAGACAGTCCACTGAAGCTTTCTTT
TRBJ2-3 . . TRBV5-1 CASSLYYRSSTDTQYF TGCGCCAGCAGCTTGTACTACAGGTCTAGCACAGATACGCAGTATTTT
TRBJ2-7 once . TRBV5-1 CASSSTGLLSYEQYF TGCGCCAGCAGCTCGACGGGACTCCTCTCCTACGAGCAGTACTTC
TRBJ2-3 . TRBD1 TRBV4-1 CASSLGSGRGLFDTQYF TGCGCCAGCAGCCTAGGGTCCGGCAGGGGGCTTTTTGATACGCAGTATTTT
TRBJ2-2 . TRBD1 TRBV28 CASRGQGAGELFF TGTGCCAGCAGAGGACAGGGGGCCGGGGAGCTGTTTTTT
TRBJ1-1 few . TRBV5-1 CASHKGPRDLNTEAFF TGCGCCAGCCATAAAGGCCCCCGGGACTTGAACACTGAAGCTTTCTTT
TRBJ2-1 once TRBD1 TRBV13 CASSLGLTGVFYNEQFF TGTGCCAGCAGCTTAGGCCTCACAGGGGTTTTTTACAATGAGCAGTTCTTC
TRBJ2-1 once . TRBV14 CASSQVTGIDEQFF TGTGCCAGCAGCCAAGTCACAGGGATCGATGAGCAGTTCTTC
TRBJ1-4 . . TRBV19 CASSSPGNEKLFF TGTGCCAGTAGTAGCCCAGGGAATGAAAAACTGTTTTTT
TRBJ2-1 once TRBD1 TRBV27 CASSYSGTGGGVQFF TGTGCCAGCAGTTATTCCGGGACAGGGGGCGGCGTGCAGTTCTTC
TRBJ2-1 . . TRBV29-1 CSVVLLASTYNEQFF TGCAGCGTTGTATTACTAGCCAGTACCTACAATGAGCAGTTCTTC
TRBJ2-7 . . TRBV6-2/TRBV6-3 CASSSLPYEQYF TGTGCCAGCAGTTCACTACCATACGAGCAGTACTTC
TRBJ1-4 . . TRBV6-5 CASSYSPGREKLFF TGTGCCAGCAGTTACTCACCGGGTCGTGAAAAACTGTTTTTT
TRBJ2-1 once . TRBV27 CASSLPGYNEQFF TGTGCCAGCAGTTTACCAGGGTACAATGAGCAGTTCTTC
TRBJ2-1 . TRBD2 TRBV6-5 CASSYYASGRRHEQFF TGTGCCAGCAGTTACTACGCTAGCGGGAGACGACATGAGCAGTTCTTC